One and the same sample provided the 5 T cell receptor beta chains below, sequenced in a study of early T cells in non-severe SARS-CoV-2 infection (dated by TCRdb to about 2021). The library was obtained by 5' RACE. The data were produced on a NextSeq 500. In TCRdb, the public reads were trimmed at Q25 with fastp and aligned with MiXCR, with productive beta chains retained. Every distinct CDR3 protein forms one entry, paired with its most common genes and DNA. In all, the sample holds approximately 33,000 distinct CDR3 sequences, and roughly 5.3% of those were seen once. The ten biggest clones cover less than 35% of the sample. Sequencing was performed on whole blood. These receptors originate from an adult who was a healthcare worker with PCR-confirmed SARS-CoV-2 infection or an uninfected control (not recorded which).

This chain connects TRBV3-1 to TRBJ1-6; D unresolved. Trimming took off 1 base at V and 4 bases at J, with 5 bases between the two ends. This CDR3 contains 14 residues. Germline assignment: CDR1 LGHDT and CDR2 YNNKEL (reference sequence). The DNA of the CDR3 is TGTGCCAGCAGCCAAGTAGGATATAATTCACCCCTCCACTTT. Translation gives CASSQVGYNSPLHF.

The table lists this clonotype with many counts. V and J are TRBV6-6 and TRBJ2-7; the match to TRBD1 covers 9 bases. From germline, CDR1 is MNHNY and CDR2 SVGAGI (reference sequence). V dropped 6 bases and J dropped 3; count of bases not matched to a gene: 9. CDR3 length: 15 residues. Written as DNA, the CDR3 is TGTGCCAGCAGCCTGGACAGGGGCAACGGCTACGAGCAGTACTTC. Translation: CASSLDRGNGYEQYF.

The V and J genes are TRBV29-1 and TRBJ1-2; D gene unclear. Germline V gene lookup returns CDR1 SQVTM and CDR2 ANQGSEA. The V end was cut by 7 bases, the J end by 7 bases, with 19 bases between. The CDR3 runs to 13 residues. CDR3 coding DNA: TGCAGCGGTGGCGGCGGGGAATATAGTGGCTACACCTTC. Amino acid sequence: CSGGGGEYSGYTF.

This clonotype has ten or more counts. The V and J genes are TRBV12-3 or TRBV12-4 and TRBJ2-7, with D possibly called TRBD1 or TRBD2 (6 bases each). V was shortened by 2 bases and J by 6 bases, with 17 bases between the two germline ends. This CDR3 has 15 residues. The CDR3 spells CASSLFGGPPTEQYF. CDR3 nucleotides: TGTGCCAGCAGTTTATTTGGGGGGCCTCCTACCGAGCAGTACTTC.

This clonotype has a count of ten or more. The chain uses TRBV6-6 and TRBJ1-5; 7 nucleotides agree with TRBD1. From germline, CDR1 is MNHNY and CDR2 SVGAGI (reference sequence). The CDR3 contains 15 residues. The V gene end was trimmed by 4 bases and the J gene end by 0 bases; junction bases not matched to a gene: 3. The CDR3 nucleotides read TGTGCCAGCAGTTGGGGACAGTATAGCAATCAGCCCCAGCATTTT. Translated, it gives CASSWGQYSNQPQHF.